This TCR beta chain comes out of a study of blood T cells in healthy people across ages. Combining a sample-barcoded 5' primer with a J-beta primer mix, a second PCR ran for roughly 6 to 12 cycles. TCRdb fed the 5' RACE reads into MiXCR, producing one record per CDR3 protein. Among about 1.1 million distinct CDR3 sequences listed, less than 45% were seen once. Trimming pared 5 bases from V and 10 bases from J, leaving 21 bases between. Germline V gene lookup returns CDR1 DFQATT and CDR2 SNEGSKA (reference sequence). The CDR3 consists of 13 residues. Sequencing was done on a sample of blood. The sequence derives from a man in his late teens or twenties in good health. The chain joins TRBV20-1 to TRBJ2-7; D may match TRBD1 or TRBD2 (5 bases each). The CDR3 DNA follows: TGCAGTGCTTTAACTAGTACTAGGGGCCCCCAGTACTTC. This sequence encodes CSALTSTRGPQYF.